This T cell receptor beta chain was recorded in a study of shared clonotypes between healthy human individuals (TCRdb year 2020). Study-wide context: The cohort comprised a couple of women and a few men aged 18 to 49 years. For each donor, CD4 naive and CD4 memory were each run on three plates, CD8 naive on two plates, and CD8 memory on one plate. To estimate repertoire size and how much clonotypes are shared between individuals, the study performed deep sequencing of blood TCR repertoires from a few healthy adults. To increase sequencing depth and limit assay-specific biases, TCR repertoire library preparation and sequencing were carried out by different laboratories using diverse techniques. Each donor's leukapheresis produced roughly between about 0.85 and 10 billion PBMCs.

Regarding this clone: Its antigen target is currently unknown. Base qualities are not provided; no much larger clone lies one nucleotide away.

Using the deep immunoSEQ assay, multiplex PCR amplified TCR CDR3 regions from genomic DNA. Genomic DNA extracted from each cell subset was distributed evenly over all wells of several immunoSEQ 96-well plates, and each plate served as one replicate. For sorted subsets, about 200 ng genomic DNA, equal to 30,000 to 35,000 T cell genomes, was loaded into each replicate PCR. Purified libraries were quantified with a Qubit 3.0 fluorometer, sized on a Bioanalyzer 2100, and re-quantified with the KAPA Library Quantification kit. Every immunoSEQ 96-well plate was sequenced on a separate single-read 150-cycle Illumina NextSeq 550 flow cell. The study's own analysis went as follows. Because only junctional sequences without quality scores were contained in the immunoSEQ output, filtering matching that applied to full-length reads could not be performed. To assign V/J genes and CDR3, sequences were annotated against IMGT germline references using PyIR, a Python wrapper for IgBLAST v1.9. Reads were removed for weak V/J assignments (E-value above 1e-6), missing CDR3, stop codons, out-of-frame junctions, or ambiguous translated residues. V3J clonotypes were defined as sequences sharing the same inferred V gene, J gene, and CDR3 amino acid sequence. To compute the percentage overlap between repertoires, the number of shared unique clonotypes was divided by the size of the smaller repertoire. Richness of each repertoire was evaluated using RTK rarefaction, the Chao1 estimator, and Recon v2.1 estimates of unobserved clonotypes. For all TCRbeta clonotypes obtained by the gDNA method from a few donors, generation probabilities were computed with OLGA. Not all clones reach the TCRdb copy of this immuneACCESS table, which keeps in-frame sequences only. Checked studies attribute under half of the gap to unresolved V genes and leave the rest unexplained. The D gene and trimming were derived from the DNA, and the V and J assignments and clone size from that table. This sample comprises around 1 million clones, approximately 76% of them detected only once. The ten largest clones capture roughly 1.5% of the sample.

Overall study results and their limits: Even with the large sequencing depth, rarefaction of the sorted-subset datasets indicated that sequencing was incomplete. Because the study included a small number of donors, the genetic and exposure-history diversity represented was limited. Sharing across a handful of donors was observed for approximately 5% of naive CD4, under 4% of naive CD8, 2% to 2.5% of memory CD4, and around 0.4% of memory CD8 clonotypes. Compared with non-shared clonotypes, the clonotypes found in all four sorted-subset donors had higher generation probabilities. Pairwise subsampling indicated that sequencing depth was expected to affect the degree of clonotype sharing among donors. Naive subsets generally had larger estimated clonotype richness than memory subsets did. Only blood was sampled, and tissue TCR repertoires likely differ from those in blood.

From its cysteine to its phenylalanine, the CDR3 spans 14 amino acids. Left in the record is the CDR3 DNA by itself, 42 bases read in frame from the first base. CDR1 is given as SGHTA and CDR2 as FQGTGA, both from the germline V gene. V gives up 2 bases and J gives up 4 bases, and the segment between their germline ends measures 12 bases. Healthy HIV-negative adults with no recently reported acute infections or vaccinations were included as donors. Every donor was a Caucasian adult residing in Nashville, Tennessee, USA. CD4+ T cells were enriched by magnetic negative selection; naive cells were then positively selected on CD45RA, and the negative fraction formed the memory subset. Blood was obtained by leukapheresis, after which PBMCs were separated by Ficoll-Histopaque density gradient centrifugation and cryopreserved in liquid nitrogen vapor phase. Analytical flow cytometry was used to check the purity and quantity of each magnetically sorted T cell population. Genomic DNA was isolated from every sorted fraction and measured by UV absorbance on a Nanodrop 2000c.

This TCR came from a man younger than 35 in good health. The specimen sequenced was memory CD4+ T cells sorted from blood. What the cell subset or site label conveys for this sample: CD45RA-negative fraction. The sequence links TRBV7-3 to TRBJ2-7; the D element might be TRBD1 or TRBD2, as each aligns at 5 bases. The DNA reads TGTGCCAGCAGCTTAGAGGGGTCAAGTTACGAGCAGTACTTC. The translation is CASSLEGSSYEQYF.